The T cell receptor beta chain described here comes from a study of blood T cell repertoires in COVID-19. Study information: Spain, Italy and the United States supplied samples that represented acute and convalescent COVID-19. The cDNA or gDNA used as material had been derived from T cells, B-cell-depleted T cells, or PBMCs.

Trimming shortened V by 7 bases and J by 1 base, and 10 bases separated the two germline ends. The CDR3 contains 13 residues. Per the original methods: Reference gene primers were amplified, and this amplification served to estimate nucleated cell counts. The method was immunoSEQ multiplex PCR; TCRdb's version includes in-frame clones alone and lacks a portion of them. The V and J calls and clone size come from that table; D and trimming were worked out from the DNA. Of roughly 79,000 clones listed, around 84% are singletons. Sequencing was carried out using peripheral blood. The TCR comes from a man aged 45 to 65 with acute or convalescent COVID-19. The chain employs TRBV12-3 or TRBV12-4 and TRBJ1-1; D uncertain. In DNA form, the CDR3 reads TGTGCCAGCACCCTCCACTGGAACACTGAAGCTTTCTTT. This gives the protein CASTLHWNTEAFF.